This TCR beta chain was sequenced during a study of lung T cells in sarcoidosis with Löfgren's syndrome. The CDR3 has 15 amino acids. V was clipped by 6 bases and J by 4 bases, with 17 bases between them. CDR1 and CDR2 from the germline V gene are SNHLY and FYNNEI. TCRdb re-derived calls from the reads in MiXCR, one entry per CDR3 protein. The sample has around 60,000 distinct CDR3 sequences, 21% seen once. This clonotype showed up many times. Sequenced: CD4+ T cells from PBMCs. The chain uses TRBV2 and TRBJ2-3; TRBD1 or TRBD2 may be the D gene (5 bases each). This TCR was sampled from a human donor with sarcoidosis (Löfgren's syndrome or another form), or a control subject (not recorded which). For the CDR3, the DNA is TGTGCCAGCAGGAAGGGGCCACGGGACCCAGATACGCAGTATTTT. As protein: CASRKGPRDPDTQYF. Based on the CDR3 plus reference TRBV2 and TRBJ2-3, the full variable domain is EPEVTQTPSHQVTQMGQEVILRCVPISNHLYFYWYRQILGQKVEFLVSFYNNEISEKSEIFDDQFSVERPDGSNFTLKIRSTKLEDSAMYFCASRKGPRDPDTQYFGPGTRLTVL.